The 3 T cell receptor beta chains below all came from one sample that was sequenced in a study of vaccination effects on CD4 cells after COVID-19. TCRdb keeps only in-frame clones here, not all; method: immunoSEQ multiplex PCR. The sample consists of about 41,000 clones, more than 60% of them appearing once. Sequencing in the ViraFEST assay came after antigen-specific CD4+ T cells had been expanded with viral peptide pools, which were used to stimulate PBMC. Having been cultured for around nine days, the cells underwent CD4+ T cell isolation. Prior SARS-CoV-2 infection was absent in the vaccine recipients, as shown by negative nucleocapsid antibodies. Their antigens remain unidentified. The specimen was CD4+ T cells from PBMCs cultured with HCoV-OC43 spike peptides, collected before COVID-19 vaccination. Documented subset: HCoV-OC43 spike overlapping peptide pool stimulation. The receptors were sampled from a human donor who received a COVID-19 vaccine.

This clone was seen a few times. The gene calls are TRBV19 and TRBJ1-1; TRBD1 aligns across 10 bases. This CDR3 has 14 amino acids. The germline V gene encodes CDR1 LNHDA and CDR2 SQIVND (reference sequence). The trim removed 5 bases at V and 5 bases at J, leaving 5 bases unmatched. This chain's CDR3 is CASSQDRGGTEAFF. The DNA for the CDR3 is TGTGCCAGTAGTCAGGACAGGGGGGGAACTGAAGCTTTCTTT.

The V gene is TRBV6-5, the J gene TRBJ1-4, with 7 positions matching TRBD1. The germline CDR1 and CDR2 sequences are MNHEY and SVGAGI. This CDR3 has 15 residues. Trimming took 6 bases from V and 4 from J; bases not matched to a gene: 8. The CDR3 DNA follows: TGTGCCAGCAGGGGCACGGGACAGCTTAATGAAAAACTGTTTTTT. Protein: CASRGTGQLNEKLFF.

A single count supports this clone. V usage is TRBV29-1 and J usage is TRBJ2-1, with 12 nucleotides matching TRBD2. This CDR3 region has 17 residues. Germline V gives CDR1 SQVTM, CDR2 ANQGSEA. The trim removed 1 base at V and 1 base at J, leaving 5 bases unmatched. CDR3 amino acids: CSVEASGGAHSYNEQFF. The CDR3, as DNA: TGCAGCGTTGAAGCTAGCGGGGGGGCGCATTCCTACAATGAGCAGTTCTTC.